The rows below give T cell receptor beta chains drawn from one sample of a study of neurological immune-mediated disorders. MiXCR was run by TCRdb on the 5' RACE reads, yielding one entry per CDR3 protein. Of around 46,000 distinct CDR3 sequences in the sample, 20% to 30% were seen once. Sequencing input: PBMCs. The receptors stem from a woman aged 70-85 years in good health. The CDR3 runs from the conserved cysteine through the conserved F or W. A D gene is named only where the DNA matches it firmly. The size field is filled for only some rows; it gives once, few, many or a size class.

d_call | j_call | clone_size | v_call | cdr3_aa | cdr3_nt
- | TRBJ1-1 | many | TRBV5-1 | CASSPGVGSATEAFF | TGCGCCAGCAGCCCGGGGGTGGGGAGTGCTACTGAAGCTTTCTTT
TRBD2 | TRBJ2-1 | - | TRBV20-1 | CSAETGTRDHEQFF | TGCAGTGCTGAAACCGGGACTAGGGACCATGAGCAGTTCTTC
- | TRBJ2-2 | many | TRBV5-1 | CASSEYITGELFF | TGCGCCAGCAGCGAGTATATAACCGGGGAGCTGTTTTTT
- | TRBJ2-5 | many | TRBV5-1 | CASSSLDSGETQYF | TGCGCCAGCAGCTCCCTGGACAGTGGGGAGACCCAGTACTTC
- | TRBJ2-7 | many | TRBV27 | CASSTLLGAYEQYF | TGTGCCAGCAGCACCTTACTAGGGGCCTACGAGCAGTACTTC
- | TRBJ2-7 | many | TRBV5-1 | CASSLLPSPNDEQYF | TGCGCCAGCAGCTTGTTGCCGTCTCCCAATGACGAGCAGTACTTC
- | TRBJ2-5 | many | TRBV24-1 | CATSDPRGGSKTQYF | TGTGCCACCAGTGACCCTCGGGGAGGTTCAAAGACCCAGTACTTC
- | TRBJ1-2 | many | TRBV5-5 | CASSSDRDGYTF | TGTGCCAGCAGCTCCGACCGAGATGGCTACACCTTC
- | TRBJ1-2 | many | TRBV3-1 | CASSHGQLYGYTF | TGTGCCAGCAGCCATGGACAGCTCTATGGCTACACCTTC
- | TRBJ2-3 | many | TRBV5-1 | CASSFGLGADTQYF | TGCGCCAGCAGCTTCGGCCTTGGGGCCGATACGCAGTATTTT
- | TRBJ2-3 | few | TRBV27 | CASSLRTELSSDTQYF | TGTGCCAGCAGTCTCCGGACGGAGTTGAGCTCAGATACGCAGTATTTT
- | TRBJ2-1 | many | TRBV5-1 | CASTRGGPQPNEQFF | TGCGCCAGCACCCGTGGGGGCCCTCAACCCAATGAGCAGTTCTTC
- | TRBJ2-7 | many | TRBV18 | CASSPEFYEQYF | TGTGCCAGCTCACCCGAGTTCTACGAGCAGTACTTC
- | TRBJ2-2 | many | TRBV18 | CASSPSTGSSGELFF | TGTGCCAGCTCACCATCAACAGGGAGTTCCGGGGAGCTGTTTTTT
TRBD1 | TRBJ2-1 | many | TRBV7-8 | CASSLGQMHNEQFF | TGTGCCAGCAGCTTGGGACAGATGCACAATGAGCAGTTCTTC
- | TRBJ1-1 | many | TRBV20-1 | CSARDNRVTEAFF | TGCAGTGCTAGAGATAATAGGGTCACTGAAGCTTTCTTT
- | TRBJ2-3 | - | TRBV12-3/TRBV12-4 | CASSLLGAGTQYF | TGTGCCAGCAGTTTACTGGGGGCAGGTACGCAGTATTTT
TRBD1 | TRBJ2-7 | - | TRBV18 | CASSLGRQGEEQYF | TGTGCCAGCTCACTGGGGAGACAGGGAGAGGAGCAGTACTTC
TRBD1 | TRBJ2-1 | once | TRBV5-1 | CASSLQGESYNEQFF | TGCGCCAGCAGCTTGCAGGGGGAGTCCTACAATGAGCAGTTCTTC
- | TRBJ1-1 | - | TRBV11-2 | CASSPIGSEAFF | TGTGCCAGCAGCCCCATCGGTTCCGAAGCTTTCTTT
TRBD2 | TRBJ2-3 | many | TRBV5-1 | CASSTSGATDTQYF | TGCGCCAGCTCGACTAGCGGGGCTACAGATACGCAGTATTTT
- | TRBJ2-5 | many | TRBV12-3/TRBV12-4 | CASGRGYGRTQYF | TGTGCCAGCGGGCGGGGTTATGGGAGGACCCAGTACTTC
- | TRBJ1-5 | - | TRBV12-1 | CASSPTTNHYSNQTQHF | TGTGCCAGCAGCCCAACGACCAACCATTATAGCAATCAGACCCAGCATTTT
TRBD2 | TRBJ2-2 | many | TRBV5-1 | CASSFLASGSGTGELFF | TGCGCCAGCAGCTTTTTGGCTAGCGGGAGTGGCACCGGGGAGCTGTTTTTT
TRBD2 | TRBJ2-1 | - | TRBV19 | CASSSHRGTSGSRSSYNEQFF | TGTGCCAGTAGTAGCCACCGCGGGACTAGCGGGAGCCGAAGCTCCTACAATGAGCAGTTCTTC
TRBD1 | TRBJ2-7 | many | TRBV15 | CATSRGGTGGYEQYF | TGTGCCACCAGCAGAGGTGGGACAGGGGGCTACGAGCAGTACTTC
- | TRBJ2-3 | - | TRBV5-1 | CASSPYGTLGPDTQYF | TGCGCCAGCAGCCCCTACGGGACTCTGGGGCCAGATACGCAGTATTTT
- | TRBJ1-5 | - | TRBV24-1 | CATSEGLSNQPQHF | TGTGCCACCAGTGAGGGGCTAAGCAATCAGCCCCAGCATTTT
TRBD2 | TRBJ2-3 | many | TRBV5-1 | CASSTSGPSTDTQYF | TGCGCCAGCAGCACTAGCGGGCCGAGCACAGATACGCAGTATTTT
TRBD1 | TRBJ2-7 | many | TRBV29-1 | CSVETGGFEQYF | TGCAGCGTTGAGACAGGGGGCTTCGAGCAGTACTTC
TRBD2 | TRBJ2-3 | many | TRBV20-1 | CSAREASGRAADTQYF | TGCAGTGCTCGAGAAGCAAGCGGGAGGGCCGCAGATACGCAGTATTTT
TRBD1 | TRBJ2-7 | - | TRBV7-9 | CASSALPDRDNQYF | TGTGCCAGCAGTGCACTACCGGACAGGGATAACCAGTACTTC
- | TRBJ2-1 | - | TRBV7-2 | CASSLFGQTDEQFF | TGTGCCAGCAGCTTATTCGGACAGACGGATGAGCAGTTCTTC
TRBD2 | TRBJ2-2 | many | TRBV5-1 | CASSPPSGGNTGELFF | TGCGCCAGCAGCCCCCCTAGCGGGGGGAACACCGGGGAGCTGTTTTTT
- | TRBJ2-5 | many | TRBV20-1 | CSASRLGTDQETQYF | TGCAGTGCTAGTCGACTAGGAACCGACCAAGAGACCCAGTACTTC
TRBD2 | TRBJ2-7 | many | TRBV10-3 | CAISGGRVSEQYF | TGTGCCATCAGTGGCGGGAGGGTGTCTGAGCAGTACTTC
- | TRBJ1-5 | many | TRBV18 | CASSPTVNSNQPQHF | TGTGCCAGCTCCCCGACGGTAAATAGCAATCAGCCCCAGCATTTT
- | TRBJ1-2 | many | TRBV7-9 | CASSLVQGFDGYTF | TGTGCCAGCAGCTTAGTTCAGGGGTTCGATGGCTACACCTTC
- | TRBJ2-4 | many | TRBV7-9 | CASSRGAAPLAKNIQYF | TGTGCCAGCAGCAGGGGGGCGGCACCCCTAGCCAAAAACATTCAGTACTTC
- | TRBJ1-5 | - | TRBV5-1 | CASRPGSNQPQHF | TGCGCCAGCAGACCGGGCAGCAATCAGCCCCAGCATTTT
- | TRBJ2-2 | many | TRBV6-4 | CASSPEQGPGELFF | TGTGCCAGCAGCCCCGAACAGGGACCCGGGGAGCTGTTTTTT
- | TRBJ1-2 | many | TRBV20-1 | CSAQGRNYGYTF | TGCAGTGCCCAGGGGCGGAACTATGGCTACACCTTC
- | TRBJ2-2 | many | TRBV15 | CATSRVPVTGELFF | TGTGCCACCAGCAGAGTTCCTGTCACCGGGGAGCTGTTTTTT
TRBD1 | TRBJ1-5 | few | TRBV28 | CASSHKGTGASPGLQPQHF | TGTGCCAGCAGCCACAAGGGGACAGGGGCCTCCCCGGGTCTTCAGCCCCAGCATTTT
- | TRBJ1-1 | - | TRBV7-2 | CASSRQENTEAFF | TGTGCCAGCAGCCGACAGGAGAACACTGAAGCTTTCTTT
- | TRBJ2-1 | - | TRBV15 | CATSRPTGGTSYNEQFF | TGTGCCACCAGCAGACCTACTGGCGGAACCTCCTACAATGAGCAGTTCTTC
- | TRBJ1-2 | many | TRBV24-1 | CATSDSKTFGTYGYTF | TGTGCCACCAGTGACAGCAAAACGTTCGGGACCTATGGCTACACCTTC
TRBD2 | TRBJ2-7 | few | TRBV25-1 | CASSASHGILAGVPSYEQYF | TGTGCCAGCAGCGCGTCGCACGGGATCCTAGCGGGAGTTCCATCCTACGAGCAGTACTTC
- | TRBJ2-3 | many | TRBV20-1 | CSAYRDASGAQYF | TGCAGTGCTTACCGGGACGCCTCCGGGGCGCAGTATTTT
- | TRBJ2-2 | - | TRBV3-1 | CASSRRTGVGTGELFF | TGTGCCAGCAGCCGACGTACGGGGGTGGGGACCGGGGAGCTGTTTTTT
- | TRBJ2-7 | - | TRBV5-1 | CASSFYICSAASSRQGQGEQYF | -
TRBD1 | TRBJ2-5 | many | TRBV20-1 | CSARTGGAEETQYF | TGCAGTGCTAGGACAGGGGGCGCAGAAGAGACCCAGTACTTC
- | TRBJ2-1 | - | TRBV7-2 | CASSYGTYNEQFF | TGTGCCAGCAGCTACGGGACTTACAATGAGCAGTTCTTC
- | TRBJ2-1 | - | TRBV20-1 | CSAYHRTRDEQFF | TGCAGTGCCTATCATCGTACGCGTGATGAGCAGTTCTTC
- | TRBJ2-2 | many | TRBV2 | CASSELGPSIGELFF | TGTGCCAGCAGTGAGCTGGGACCGAGCATAGGGGAGCTGTTTTTT
TRBD2 | TRBJ2-2 | many | TRBV5-1 | CASSFRTSESGELFF | TGCGCCAGCAGCTTCAGAACTAGCGAGTCCGGGGAGCTGTTTTTT
TRBD2 | TRBJ2-7 | many | TRBV20-1 | CSARSGRSTYEQYF | TGCAGTGCCCGTAGCGGGAGAAGCACCTACGAGCAGTACTTC
- | TRBJ2-7 | - | TRBV4-3 | CASSQSRGSYEQYF | TGCGCCAGCAGCCAATCCAGGGGTTCCTACGAGCAGTACTTC
- | TRBJ2-2 | many | TRBV5-1 | CASSLGLRGELFF | TGCGCCAGCAGCTTGGGTTTACGCGGGGAGCTGTTTTTT